This T cell receptor (beta chain) was identified in a study of cytomegalovirus exposure and HLA in healthy donors. This clone was detected a few times. The antigen remains undetermined. Findings and limits, study-wide: Versus the approximately 670-donor mean, an Asian-associated ancestry cluster reportedly showed fewer N-insertions in a later analysis. An assumption of roughly uniform sequencing depth across donors underlay the presence/absence analyses.

V lost 6 bases, J lost 2 bases, and 12 bases lay in between. The CDR3 length is 14 residues. Germline assignment: CDR1 SNHLY and CDR2 FYNNEI. The PCR had 60 Vbeta and 13 Jbeta primers. Assay: immunoSEQ multiplex PCR; the TCRdb copy retains only in-frame clones and omits some. The data contain approximately 150,000 clones, around three quarters of them singletons. At sampling all donors were nominally healthy, likely with unrecorded immune exposures. This clonotype was sampled from a woman aged 40 to 50 in good health and CMV-seropositive. The genes are TRBV2 and TRBJ2-3, with a tentative D call TRBD2 (5 bases). The sequenced sample was PBMCs. The CDR3 coding sequence is TGTGCCAGCAGCTCGGCAGCGGACACAGATACGCAGTATTTT. It yields the protein CASSSAADTDTQYF.